In this sample, the clone carrying this T cell receptor beta chain turned up many times. The antigen is not known. This entry comes from a study of T cells in Graves' hyperthyroidism and ophthalmopathy. Study results and limitations: Ophthalmopathy stood apart from stable hyperthyroidism in a 13 V-J model.

Researchers took RNA transcripts and amplified the TCR beta CDR3 regions from them. First-round RT-PCR with HTBI primers amplified the TCR CDR3 region. TCRdb reanalysed the multiplex PCR reads using MiXCR and keeps one entry per CDR3 protein. The sample holds around 540,000 distinct CDR3 sequences, about 16% seen once. This CDR3 spans 15 amino acids. V was cut by 0 bases and J by 5 bases, with 10 bases left in between. Germline assignment: CDR1 SGHVS and CDR2 FQNEAQ. Ophthalmopathy in the patients scored at least 3 on Clinical Activity Score and at least 4 on NOSPECS grade, lasting under 3 months. Out of roughly 9.1 ml of fresh peripheral blood came the PBMCs.

The gene calls are TRBV7-8 and TRBJ2-2, with no clear D. Sequenced: blood. The sequence derives from a woman in her twenties or thirties with Graves' ophthalmopathy. The CDR3 DNA reads TGTGCCAGCAGCTTAGCAGGATTGGGGACCGGGGAGCTGTTTTTT. Its protein product is CASSLAGLGTGELFF.